This T cell receptor beta chain was obtained from a study of blood T cell repertoires in COVID-19 (dated by TCRdb to 2018 to 2020). Context from the whole study: Samples covering the acute and convalescent phases of COVID-19 were provided by collaborators in the United States, Italy and Spain. The repertoires were made available in a free public database intended to serve as a resource for research on the immune response to SARS-CoV-2. Deeply sampled blood TCRbeta repertoires from subjects exposed to, actively infected with, or recovered from COVID-19 were included in the dataset. Sample metadata almost always included a de-identified subject ID, COVID-19 status, age in years and sex. HLA class I and class II types, where available, came from metadata supplied by the sample provider rather than from assay-based typing. The material from the prospective study consisted of cDNA or gDNA derived from T cells, B-cell-depleted T cells, or PBMCs. The samples were drawn from the first 160 participants of the ongoing ImmuneRACE study and from roughly 1,300 subjects provided by 6 global collaborators.

About this clone: The clone's antigen remains unknown. Base-call qualities are not available, and no considerably larger clone is one nucleotide away. Other nucleotide sequences in the sample specify the same CDR3.

TCRbeta CDR3 regions were amplified from genomic DNA by means of the immunoSEQ Assay, a bias-controlled multiplex PCR. In the source study's methods: The number of nucleated cells in each sample was estimated from the amplification of reference gene primers within the assay. To quantify the absolute abundance of each unique TCRbeta CDR3 rearrangement, sequence reads were collapsed and filtered. For each sample, productive Simpson clonality was calculated as the square root of Simpson's diversity index across productive rearrangements. TCRdb holds this immuneACCESS table with in-frame rearrangements only. Some clones are missing; in checked studies, unresolved V genes explain under half, and the rest has no known cause. V and J calls and clone size are those listed in that table; D and trimming were worked out from the DNA. The sample table lists about 150,000 clones, around 85% of them with a count of one. The ten top clones hold approximately 2.3% of the sample.

Whole blood was collected in K2EDTA tubes by collaborating institutions according to the institutions' own protocols. For TCRbeta analysis, collaborators shipped samples in one of three forms: frozen whole blood, isolated PBMCs, or DNA extracted from either of those sample types. Here is what the overall study found, with its caveats: The quantity of clinical and demographic metadata differed by source and by participant and was supplied without curation.

From cysteine to phenylalanine, the CDR3 is 13 amino acids long. Here the CDR3 DNA is all that survives: 39 bases in frame from base 1. V sheds 3 bases and J sheds 2 bases, leaving 8 bases between their ends. From a lookup of the germline V gene, CDR1 and CDR2 are SGHRS and YFSETQ. Specimen: peripheral blood. This clonotype originated in a woman in her 70s with acute or convalescent COVID-19. This receptor chain uses TRBV5-1 and TRBJ1-1; the D segment cannot be called with confidence. The CDR3: CASSSQLNTEAFF. The DNA sequence is given as TGCGCCAGCAGCTCACAGCTTAACACTGAAGCTTTCTTT. Beyond the CDR3, the reference TRBV5-1 and TRBJ1-1 genes provide the residues; the full variable domain reads: KAGVTQTPRYLIKTRGQQVTLSCSPISGHRSVSWYQQTPGQGLQFLFEYFSETQRNKGNFPGRFSGRQFSNSRSEMNVSTLELGDSALYLCASSSQLNTEAFFGQGTRLTVV.